Given below is one T cell receptor beta chain in context. These data are taken from a study of blood T cell repertoires in COVID-19. Whole-study context: COVID-19 samples, acute and convalescent, were from the United States, Italy and Spain. T cells, B-cell-depleted T cells, or PBMCs supplied cDNA or gDNA.

Here immunoSEQ multiplex PCR was the method, and the copy in TCRdb shows in-frame clones only, minus some. The data show tens of thousands of clones, with 86% seen just once and about 14% held by the top ten. Germline trimming cut 2 bases from V and 2 bases from J; bases unmatched to any gene: 7. This CDR3 is built from 19 residues. Germline loops: CDR1 SGHTA, CDR2 FQGNSA. Input material: peripheral blood. This receptor was taken from a human donor in a cohort sampled during active COVID-19. The rearrangement joins TRBV7-2 to TRBJ2-2; 14 nucleotides match TRBD2. The CDR3 DNA reads TGTGCCAGCAGCTTAACATGGACTAGCGGGAGGACCAACACCGGGGAGCTGTTTTTT. Translated: CASSLTWTSGRTNTGELFF.